This T cell receptor (beta chain) appears in the sequencing data of a study of blood T cell repertoires in COVID-19. Study-wide background: COVID-19 samples, acute and convalescent, were from the United States, Italy and Spain.

The CDR3 is 14 residues long. The germline V gene encodes CDR1 MNHEY and CDR2 SMNVEV (reference sequence). Trimming removed 4 bases from V and 1 base from J, with 10 bases in between. In the original processing: By means of reference gene primer amplification, nucleated cell counts were estimated. Sequencing was performed with immunoSEQ multiplex PCR; in TCRdb, only in-frame clones are kept and a portion is missing. V and J calls and clone size are as listed in that table; D and trimming were resolved from the DNA. The sample lists approximately 100,000 clones; roughly 84% were seen once. The chain couples TRBV27 to TRBJ1-2, with TRBD1 as a possible D gene (6 bases). The clonotype was recovered from a human donor in a cohort sampled during active COVID-19. Material: peripheral blood. The CDR3 nucleotides read TGTGCCAGCAGTTCGGGGGGCTTTAACTATGGCTACACCTTC. Translating it yields CASSSGGFNYGYTF.